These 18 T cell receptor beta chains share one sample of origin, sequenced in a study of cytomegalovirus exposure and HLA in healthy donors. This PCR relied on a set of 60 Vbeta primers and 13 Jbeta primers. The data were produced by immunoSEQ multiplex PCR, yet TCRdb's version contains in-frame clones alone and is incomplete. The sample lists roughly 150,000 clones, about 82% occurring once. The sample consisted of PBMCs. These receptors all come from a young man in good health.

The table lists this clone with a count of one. CDR3 sequence (DNA): TGTGCCAGCTCACCCCCAACAATAACGTTTGGTCATGGCTACACCTTC. Amino acid sequence: CASSPPTITFGHGYTF. The genes are TRBV18 and TRBJ1-2; D not certain. Trimming removed 3 bases at V and 6 bases at J, with 20 bases between. This CDR3 is 16 amino acids long. Germline-derived CDR1 and CDR2 are KGHSH and LQKENI.

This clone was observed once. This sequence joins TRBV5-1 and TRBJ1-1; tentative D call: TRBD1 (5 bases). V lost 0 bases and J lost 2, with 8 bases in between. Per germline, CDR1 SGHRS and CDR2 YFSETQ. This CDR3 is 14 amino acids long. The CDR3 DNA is TGCGCCAGCAGCTTGGGACAGACAAACACTGAAGCTTTCTTT. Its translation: CASSLGQTNTEAFF.

The CDR3: CASSTPGGAQIEQFF. CDR3 in DNA: TGTGCCAGTAGTACCCCCGGGGGGGCGCAGATTGAGCAGTTCTTC. The rearrangement joins TRBV19 to TRBJ2-1; 8 bases match TRBD2. The CDR3 is 15 residues long. CDR1 LNHDA and CDR2 SQIVND come from the germline V gene (reference sequence). J lost 9 bases, V lost 4 bases, and 11 bases had no gene match.

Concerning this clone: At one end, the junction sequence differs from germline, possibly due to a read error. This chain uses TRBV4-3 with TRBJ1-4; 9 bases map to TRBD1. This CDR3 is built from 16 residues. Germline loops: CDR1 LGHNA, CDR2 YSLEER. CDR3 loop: CASSHGGGTGNERLFF. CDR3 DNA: TGCGCCAGCAGCCATGGAGGCGGGACAGGGAATGAAAGACTGTTTTTT.

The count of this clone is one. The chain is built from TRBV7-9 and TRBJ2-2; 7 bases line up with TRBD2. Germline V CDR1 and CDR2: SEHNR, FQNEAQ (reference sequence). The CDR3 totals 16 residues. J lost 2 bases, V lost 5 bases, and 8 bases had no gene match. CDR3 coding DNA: TGTGCCAGCAGCACCGAGGGAGGGGAAAACACCGGGGAGCTGTTTTTT. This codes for CASSTEGGENTGELFF.

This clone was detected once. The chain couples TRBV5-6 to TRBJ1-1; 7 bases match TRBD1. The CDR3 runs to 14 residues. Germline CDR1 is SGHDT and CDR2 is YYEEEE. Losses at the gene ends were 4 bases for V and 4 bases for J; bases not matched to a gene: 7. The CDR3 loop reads CASSRGQASTEAFF. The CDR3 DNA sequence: TGTGCCAGCAGCCGAGGACAGGCTAGCACTGAAGCTTTCTTT.

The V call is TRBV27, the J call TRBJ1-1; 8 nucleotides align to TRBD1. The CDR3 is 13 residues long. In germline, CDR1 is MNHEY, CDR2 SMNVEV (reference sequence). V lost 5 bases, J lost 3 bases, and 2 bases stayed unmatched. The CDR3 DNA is TGTGCCAGCAGTGGACAGGGCGACACTGAAGCTTTCTTT. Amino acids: CASSGQGDTEAFF.

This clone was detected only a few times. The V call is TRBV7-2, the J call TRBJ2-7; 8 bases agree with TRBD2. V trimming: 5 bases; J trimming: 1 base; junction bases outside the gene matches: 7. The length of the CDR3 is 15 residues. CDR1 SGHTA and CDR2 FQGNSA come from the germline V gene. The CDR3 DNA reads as TGTGCCAGCAGCCCCGCCGGCGGGAGGTCCTACGAGCAGTACTTC. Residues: CASSPAGGRSYEQYF.

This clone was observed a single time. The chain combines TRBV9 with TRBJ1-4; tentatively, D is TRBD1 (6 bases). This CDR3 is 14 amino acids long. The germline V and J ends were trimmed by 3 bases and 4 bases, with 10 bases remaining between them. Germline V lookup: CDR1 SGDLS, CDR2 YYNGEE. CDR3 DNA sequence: TGTGCCAGCAGCGCGGACAGCCGTAATGAAAAACTGTTTTTT. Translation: CASSADSRNEKLFF.

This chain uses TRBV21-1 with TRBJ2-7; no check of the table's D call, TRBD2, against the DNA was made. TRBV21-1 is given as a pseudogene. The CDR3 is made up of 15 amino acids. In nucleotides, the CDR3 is TGTGCCAGCAGCAAACACGCTGAGCCCTTGTACGAGCAGTACTTC. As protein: CASSKHAEPLYEQYF.

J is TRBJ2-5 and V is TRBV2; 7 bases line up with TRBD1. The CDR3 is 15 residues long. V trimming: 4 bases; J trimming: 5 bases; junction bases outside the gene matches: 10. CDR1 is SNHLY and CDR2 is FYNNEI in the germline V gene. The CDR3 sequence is CASSVTRGKGETQYF. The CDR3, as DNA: TGTGCCAGCAGTGTAACCAGGGGGAAAGGGGAGACCCAGTACTTC.

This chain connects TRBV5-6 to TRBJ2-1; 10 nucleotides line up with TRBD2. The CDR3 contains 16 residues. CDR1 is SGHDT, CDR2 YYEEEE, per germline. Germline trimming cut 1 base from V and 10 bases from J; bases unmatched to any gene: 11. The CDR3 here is CASSLRLLAGTREQFF. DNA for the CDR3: TGTGCCAGCAGCTTGCGGTTACTAGCGGGAACGCGGGAGCAGTTCTTC.

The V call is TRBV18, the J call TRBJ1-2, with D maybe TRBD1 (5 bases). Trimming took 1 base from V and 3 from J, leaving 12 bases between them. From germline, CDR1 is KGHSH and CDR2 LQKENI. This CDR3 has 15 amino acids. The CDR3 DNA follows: TGTGCCAGCTCACCACTGCAACAGGTAGACTATGGCTACACCTTC. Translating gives CASSPLQQVDYGYTF.

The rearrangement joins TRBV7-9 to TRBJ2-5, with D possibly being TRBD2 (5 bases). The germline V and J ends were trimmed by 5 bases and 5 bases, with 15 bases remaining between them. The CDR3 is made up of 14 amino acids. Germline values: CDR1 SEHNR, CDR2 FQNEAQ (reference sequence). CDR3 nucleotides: TGTGCCAGCAGCCAAGACGGGCGGAGGGAGACCCAGTACTTC. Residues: CASSQDGRRETQYF.

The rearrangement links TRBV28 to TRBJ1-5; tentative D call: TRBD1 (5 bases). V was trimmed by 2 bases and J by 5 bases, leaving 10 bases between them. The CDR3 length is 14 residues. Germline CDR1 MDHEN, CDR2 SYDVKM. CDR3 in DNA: TGTGCCAGCAGTTTAGACAGAAATTATCAGCCCCAGCATTTT. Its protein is CASSLDRNYQPQHF.

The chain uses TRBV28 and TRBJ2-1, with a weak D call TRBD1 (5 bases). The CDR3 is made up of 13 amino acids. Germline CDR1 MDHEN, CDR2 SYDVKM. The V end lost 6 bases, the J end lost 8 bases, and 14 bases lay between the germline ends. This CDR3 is CASSFPDSYEQFF. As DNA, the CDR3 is TGTGCCAGCAGCTTCCCCGACAGCTATGAGCAGTTCTTC.

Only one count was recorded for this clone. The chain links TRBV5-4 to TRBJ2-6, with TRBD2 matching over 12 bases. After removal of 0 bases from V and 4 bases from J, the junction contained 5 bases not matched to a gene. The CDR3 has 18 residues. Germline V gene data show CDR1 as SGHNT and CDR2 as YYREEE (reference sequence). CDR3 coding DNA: TGTGCCAGCAGCTTGGGACTAGCGGGAGTACCGGGGGCCAACGTCCTGACTTTC. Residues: CASSLGLAGVPGANVLTF. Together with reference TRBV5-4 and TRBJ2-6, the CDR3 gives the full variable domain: ETGVTQSPTHLIKTRGQQVTLRCSSQSGHNTVSWYQQALGQGPQFIFQYYREEENGRGNFPPRFSGLQFPNYSSELNVNALELDDSALYLCASSLGLAGVPGANVLTFGAGSRLTVL.

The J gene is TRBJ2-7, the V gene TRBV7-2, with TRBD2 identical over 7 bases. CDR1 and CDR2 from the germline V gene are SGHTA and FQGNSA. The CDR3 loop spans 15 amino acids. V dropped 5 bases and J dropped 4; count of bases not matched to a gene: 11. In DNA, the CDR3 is TGTGCCAGCAGCCCCCTCACTAGCGCTAATTACGAGCAGTACTTC. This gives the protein CASSPLTSANYEQYF.